These 6 T cell receptor beta chains were all obtained from the same sample, sequenced in a study of beta chain features in type 1 diabetes. Expressed TCRB transcripts were sequenced because the isolated RNA had all been reverse transcribed beforehand. Libraries were prepared by immunoSEQ multiplex PCR; TCRdb keeps only in-frame clonotypes and omits some of them. Here the sample spans over 500,000 clones, around 15% being singletons. What was sequenced was naive CD4+ T cells from blood. The source is a man aged 18 to 30 in good health.

The chain joins TRBV9 to TRBJ1-4; 7 nucleotides line up with TRBD1. Germline CDR1 and CDR2: SGDLS and YYNGEE. This CDR3 is built from 15 residues. The ends lost 1 base at V and 6 bases at J; junction bases unmatched: 6. The CDR3 nucleotides are TGTGCCAGCAGCGTAACCGGGACAGCTTATGAAAAACTGTTTTTT. It specifies CASSVTGTAYEKLFF.

The chain is built from TRBV10-3 and TRBJ2-1; 11 bases match TRBD1. After removal of 6 bases from V and 8 bases from J, the junction contained 12 bases not matched to a gene. The length of the CDR3 is 16 residues. Germline lookup yields CDR1 ENHRY and CDR2 SYGVKD. As DNA, the CDR3 is TGTGCCATCAGAGCATCGACGGGACAGGGGGTACATGAGCAGTTCTTC. It translates to CAIRASTGQGVHEQFF.

This clone has a handful of counts. Distinct nucleotide sequences in the sample also encode this CDR3. The chain has TRBV29-1 and TRBJ2-5, with TRBD1 matching 11 bases. The CDR3 is 14 residues long. V was clipped by 6 bases and J by 4 bases; unmatched bases: 7. Germline V gene data show CDR1 as SQVTM and CDR2 as ANQGSEA. The CDR3 is CSVDGQGAGETQYF. As DNA, the CDR3 is TGCAGCGTAGACGGACAGGGGGCCGGAGAGACCCAGTACTTC.

V and J are TRBV4-1 and TRBJ1-4; TRBD1 is a possible D gene (5 bases). V was cut by 0 bases and J by 7 bases, with 6 bases left in between. The CDR3 is 13 residues long. CDR1 is MGHRA, CDR2 YSYEKL, per germline. In DNA, the CDR3 is TGCGCCAGCAGCCAAGAACAGGCTGAAAAACTGTTTTTT. Protein: CASSQEQAEKLFF.

The gene calls are TRBV9 and TRBJ2-7; perhaps TRBD2 as D (6 bases). The CDR3 contains 14 residues. Germline CDR1 and CDR2: SGDLS and YYNGEE. The V end was cut by 3 bases, the J end by 3 bases, with 13 bases between. The chain's CDR3 is CASSAQTEGYEQYF. The DNA of the CDR3 is TGTGCCAGCAGCGCGCAGACGGAGGGCTACGAGCAGTACTTC.

The rearrangement links TRBV7-2 to TRBJ1-1; D not resolved. Germline loops: CDR1 SGHTA, CDR2 FQGNSA. The CDR3 spans 15 residues. Between the trimmed V and J ends, which lost 5 bases and 0 bases, there was a span of 13 bases. CDR3 region: CASSEKPGMNTEAFF. The CDR3, as DNA: TGTGCCAGCAGCGAGAAGCCAGGCATGAACACTGAAGCTTTCTTT.